This note documents a single T cell receptor beta chain sequence. The CDR3 has 13 residues. Germline lookup yields CDR1 MGHDK and CDR2 SYGVNS. Unmatched junction bases numbered 3, after V lost 7 bases and J lost 5 bases. Study processing details: Counts of nucleated cells, estimated from reference gene primer amplification, were obtained. Sequencing used immunoSEQ multiplex PCR; TCRdb keeps in-frame clones, though not all of them. That table is the source of V, J and clone size, and D and trimming were worked out from the DNA. The data show some 74,000 clones, approximately 91% seen once. The data were taken from a study of blood T cell repertoires in COVID-19. Looking at the study overall: COVID-19 samples from acute and convalescent phases originated in the United States, Italy and Spain. Nucleic acid was either cDNA or gDNA, and it came from T cells, B-cell-depleted T cells, or PBMCs.

The chain joins TRBV25-1 to TRBJ2-1, with TRBD1 matching over 9 bases. The receptor was isolated from a man in his fifties or sixties with acute or convalescent COVID-19. The sample taken for sequencing was peripheral blood. The CDR3 protein is CASTTGGHNEQFF. The CDR3 DNA reads TGTGCCAGCACGACAGGGGGACACAATGAGCAGTTCTTC.